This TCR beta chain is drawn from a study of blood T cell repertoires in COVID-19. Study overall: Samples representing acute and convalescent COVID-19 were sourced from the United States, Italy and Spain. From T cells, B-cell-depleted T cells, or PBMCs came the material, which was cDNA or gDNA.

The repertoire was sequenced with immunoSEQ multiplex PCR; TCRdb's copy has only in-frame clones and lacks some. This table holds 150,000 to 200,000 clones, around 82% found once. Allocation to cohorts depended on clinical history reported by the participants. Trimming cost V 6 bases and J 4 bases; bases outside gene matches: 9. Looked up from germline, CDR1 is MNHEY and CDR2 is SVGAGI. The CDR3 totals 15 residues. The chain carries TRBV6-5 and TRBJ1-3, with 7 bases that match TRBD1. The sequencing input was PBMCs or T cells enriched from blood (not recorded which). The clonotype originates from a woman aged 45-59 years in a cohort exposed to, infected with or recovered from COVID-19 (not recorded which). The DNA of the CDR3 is TGTGCCAGCAGGCAAATGCCGGGACAGGGAAACACCATATATTTT. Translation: CASRQMPGQGNTIYF.